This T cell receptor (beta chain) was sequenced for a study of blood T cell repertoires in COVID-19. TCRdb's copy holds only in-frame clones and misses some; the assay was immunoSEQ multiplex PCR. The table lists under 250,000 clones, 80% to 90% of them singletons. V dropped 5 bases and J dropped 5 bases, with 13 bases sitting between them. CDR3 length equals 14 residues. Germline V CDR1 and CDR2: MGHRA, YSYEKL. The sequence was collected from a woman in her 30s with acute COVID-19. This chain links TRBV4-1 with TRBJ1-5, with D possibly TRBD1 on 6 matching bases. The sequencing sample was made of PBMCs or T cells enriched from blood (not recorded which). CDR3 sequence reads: CASSYTRGYQPQHF. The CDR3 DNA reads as TGCGCCAGCAGCTACACCAGGGGCTATCAGCCCCAGCATTTT.